The rows below give T cell receptor beta chains drawn from one sample of a study of cytomegalovirus exposure and HLA in healthy donors. Sequencing used immunoSEQ multiplex PCR; TCRdb keeps in-frame clones, though not all of them. In total, the table holds tens of thousands of clones. Sample: PBMCs. The source of these receptors is a woman under 40 in good health and CMV-seropositive. Both conserved end residues are part of each CDR3. D genes are given only for firm matches.

>TRBV5-6|TRBD2|TRBJ2-3
TGTGCCAGTCAGACCGGGACTAGTTTACGGGATACGCAGTATTTT
CASQTGTSLRDTQYF
>TRBV10-3|-|TRBJ2-5
TGTGCCATCAGGGGGACTGAACAAGAGACCCAGTACTTC
CAIRGTEQETQYF
>TRBV9|-|TRBJ2-7
TGTGCCAGCAGCGTAGGGTCAGGGCCTACCTACGAGCAGTACTTC
CASSVGSGPTYEQYF
>TRBV5-6|-|TRBJ1-1
TGTGCCAGCAGCCTGACCCTTCAGACGGGAGCTTTCTTT
CASSLTLQTGAFF
>TRBV11-1|-|TRBJ1-4
TGTGCCAGCAGCGCGAACAGGGATGAAAAACTGTTTTTT
CASSANRDEKLFF
>TRBV7-9|TRBD1|TRBJ1-4
TGTGCCAGCAGCTTAGAGGGACAGGTTACTGAAAAACTGTTTTTT
CASSLEGQVTEKLFF
>TRBV29-1|TRBD1|TRBJ2-1
TGCAGCGGTTACAGGGGCGATGAGCAGTTCTTC
CSGYRGDEQFF
>TRBV5-1|-|TRBJ1-1
TGCGCCAGCAGCCCGGGGGGGGCAGGGCGCAACACTGAAGCTTTCTTT
CASSPGGAGRNTEAFF
>TRBV5-1|TRBD2|TRBJ2-5
TGCGCCAGCAGCTTCGCCTCAGCGGGAGGAGGAGAGACCCAGTACTTC
CASSFASAGGGETQYF
>TRBV5-8|-|TRBJ1-1
TGTGCCAGCAGCTTGGTCGAGGGAGTTGAAGCTTTCTTT
CASSLVEGVEAFF
>TRBV11-2|-|TRBJ1-2
TGTGCCAGCAGCTCGAAACTGGGGCAGAGTAACTATGGCTACACCTTC
CASSSKLGQSNYGYTF
>TRBV7-3|-|TRBJ2-3
TGTGCCAGCAGCATCTCCGGACTAACGGGGACGCAGTATTTT
CASSISGLTGTQYF
>TRBV10-2|TRBD1|TRBJ1-5
TGCGCCAGCAGTGGGACAGGGGGTCAGCCCCAGCATTTT
CASSGTGGQPQHF
>TRBV10-1|TRBD1|TRBJ2-7
TGCGCCAGCAGTGACCCCAGGGGGTACGAGCAGTACTTC
CASSDPRGYEQYF
>TRBV5-1|TRBD2|TRBJ2-5
TGCGCCAGCAGGGGTTCTAGCGGCTTCCAAGAGACCCAGTACTTC
CASRGSSGFQETQYF
>TRBV19|-|TRBJ1-1
TGTGCCAGTAGTGGTGGCCCTGAAGCTTTCTTT
CASSGGPEAFF
>TRBV5-1|TRBD1|TRBJ1-2
TGCGCCAGCAGCTTGGGACAGGGAGTTGTAGGTGGCTACACCTTC
CASSLGQGVVGGYTF
>TRBV5-3|-|TRBJ2-6
TGTGCCAGAAGCCAAAAACGGGTTGGGGCCAACGTCCTGACTTTC
CARSQKRVGANVLTF
>TRBV7-7|-|TRBJ1-5
TGTGCTAGCAGCTGTGGCAGGAGGTGGGCTGAGGGCAATCAGCCCCAGCATTTT
CASSCGRRWAEGNQPQHF
>TRBV2|-|TRBJ2-3
TGTGCCAGCAGTCAGGACAGTTATACGCAGTATTTT
CASSQDSYTQYF
>TRBV5-1|TRBD1|TRBJ2-7
TGCGCCAGCAGAGAGGTAGGGGGCGTGTACGAGCAGTACTTC
CASREVGGVYEQYF
>TRBV30|TRBD2|TRBJ2-1
TGTGCCTGGACCCGACCAGGGAGGGACAATGAGCAGTTCTTC
CAWTRPGRDNEQFF
>TRBV9|-|TRBJ2-5
TGTGCCAGCAGCGTAGAACGGTCTCAAGAGACCCAGTACTTC
CASSVERSQETQYF
>TRBV6-5|TRBD1|TRBJ1-6
TGTGCCAGCAGCCCAACGGGACAGGGTCTCTCACCCCTCCACTTT
CASSPTGQGLSPLHF